This TCR beta chain stems from a study of T-cell memory formation after mild COVID-19. Overall study: Clustering of TCRs was largely donor specific.

Germline V gene sequence: CDR1 SGHAT, CDR2 FQNNGV. Trimming took 1 base from V and 5 from J; bases not matched to a gene: 7. This CDR3 comprises 15 residues. This clonotype was counted a few times. The antigen is not known. General study points: Pre-infection memory carried some responding clones, suggesting that cross-reactive memory joined. Those CD4+ clones that contracted were mainly in CM and EM (CD8+ ones in EMRA). While clones contracting from day 15 to 85 were balanced between CD4 and CD8, later expanders leaned CD4+.

Each CDR3 protein gets one entry after TCRdb re-called the 5' RACE reads with MiXCR. The sample shows about 240,000 distinct CDR3 sequences, approximately 9% of them seen only once. The TCR originated in a young man who had mild COVID-19 (a few samples of this study predate the infection). Cell type and time point are not known. Sequenced: PBMCs or a T cell subset sorted from them (not recorded which). This sequence joins TRBV11-2 and TRBJ1-2; 7 bases are a match to TRBD1. The CDR3 DNA reads as TGTGCCAGCAGCTTAGGAGCGAGACAGGGTTATGGCTACACCTTC. It translates to CASSLGARQGYGYTF.